The 5 T cell receptor beta chains given below trace back to one sample, sequenced in a study of blood T cell repertoires in COVID-19. Sequencing used immunoSEQ multiplex PCR; TCRdb keeps in-frame clones, though not all of them. The table has approximately 400,000 clones, more than 75% seen once. Specimen: peripheral blood. The receptor set was obtained from a human donor with acute or convalescent COVID-19. The donor label of this sample is uncertain.

This clone was detected only a few times. The gene calls are TRBV19 and TRBJ2-1, with TRBD2 matching over 13 bases. Germline values: CDR1 LNHDA, CDR2 SQIVND (reference sequence). The CDR3 contains 20 residues. V was pared by 4 bases and J by 1 base, with 13 bases of the junction left unmatched. The CDR3 is CASSTKPRTSGSRSYNEQFF. The DNA of the CDR3 is TGTGCCAGTAGTACCAAACCGAGGACTAGCGGGAGCAGGTCCTACAATGAGCAGTTCTTC.

The V and J genes are TRBV9 and TRBJ1-1, with 12 bases fitting TRBD1. CDR1 and CDR2 (germline): SGDLS, YYNGEE. This CDR3 region has 15 residues. Unmatched junction bases numbered 1, after V lost 3 bases and J lost 1 base. The CDR3 region has the DNA TGTGCCAGCAGCGGGGGACAGGGGGCGAACACTGAAGCTTTCTTT. Translated, it gives CASSGGQGANTEAFF.

This clone occurred a few times. The gene calls are TRBV24-1 and TRBJ2-7; a possible D gene is TRBD2 (7 bases). Germline V gene sequence: CDR1 KGHDR, CDR2 SFDVKD. V shed 3 bases and J shed 4 bases, with 18 bases lying between them. There are 16 residues in the CDR3. For the CDR3, the DNA is TGTGCCACCAGTGATCGTGAGGGGGGGAGTCTATACGAGCAGTACTTC. This codes for CATSDREGGSLYEQYF.

The chain links TRBV4-2 to TRBJ1-1; D ambiguous. The germline CDR1 and CDR2 sequences are LGHNA and YNFKEQ. The CDR3 runs 13 residues. V was pared by 0 bases and J by 2 bases, with 4 bases between. The CDR3 sequence: CASSQETNTEAFF. CDR3 bases: TGTGCCAGCAGCCAAGAGACTAACACTGAAGCTTTCTTT.

This chain connects TRBV5-6 to TRBJ1-1; 7 nucleotides agree with TRBD1. CDR3 length equals 14 residues. The germline gives CDR1 SGHDT, CDR2 YYEEEE. Trimming took 4 bases from V and 5 from J; bases not matched to a gene: 8. CDR3 in DNA: TGTGCCAGCAGCACACAGGGGTGGTGGACTGAAGCTTTCTTT. Amino acids: CASSTQGWWTEAFF.